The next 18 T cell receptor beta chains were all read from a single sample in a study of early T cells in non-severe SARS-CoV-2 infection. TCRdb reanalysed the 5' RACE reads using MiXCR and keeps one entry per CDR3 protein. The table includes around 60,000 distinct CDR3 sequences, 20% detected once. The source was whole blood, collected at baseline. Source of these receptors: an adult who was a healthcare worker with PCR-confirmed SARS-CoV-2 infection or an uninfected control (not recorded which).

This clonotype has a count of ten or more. This chain's CDR3 is CASSPTSSGANVLTF. The CDR3 DNA follows: TGCGCCAGCAGCCCGACTTCATCTGGGGCCAACGTCCTGACTTTC. The rearrangement uses TRBV5-1 and TRBJ2-6; D remains ambiguous. CDR1 and CDR2 from the germline V gene are SGHRS and YFSETQ. The CDR3 loop spans 15 amino acids. Between the trimmed V and J ends, which lost 4 bases and 1 base, there was a span of 9 bases.

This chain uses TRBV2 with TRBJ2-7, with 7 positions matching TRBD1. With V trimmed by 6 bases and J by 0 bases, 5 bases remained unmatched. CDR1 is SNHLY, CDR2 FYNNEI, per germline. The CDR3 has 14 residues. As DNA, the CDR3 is TGTGCCAGCAGACAGGGGACGAACTCCTACGAGCAGTACTTC. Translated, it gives CASRQGTNSYEQYF.

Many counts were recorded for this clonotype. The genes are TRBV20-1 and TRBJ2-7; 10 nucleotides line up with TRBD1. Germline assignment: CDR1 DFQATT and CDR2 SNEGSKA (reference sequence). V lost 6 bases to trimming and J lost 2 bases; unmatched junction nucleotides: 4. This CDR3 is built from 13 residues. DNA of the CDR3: TGCAGTGCCAGGGACAGGGGAACCTACGAGCAGTACTTC. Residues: CSARDRGTYEQYF.

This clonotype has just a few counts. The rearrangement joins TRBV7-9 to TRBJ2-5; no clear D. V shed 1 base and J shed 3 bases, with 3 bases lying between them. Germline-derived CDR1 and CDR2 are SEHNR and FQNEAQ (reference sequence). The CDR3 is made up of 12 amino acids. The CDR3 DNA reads TGTGCCAGCAGCTTAGTGGAAGAGACCCAGTACTTC. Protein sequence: CASSLVEETQYF.

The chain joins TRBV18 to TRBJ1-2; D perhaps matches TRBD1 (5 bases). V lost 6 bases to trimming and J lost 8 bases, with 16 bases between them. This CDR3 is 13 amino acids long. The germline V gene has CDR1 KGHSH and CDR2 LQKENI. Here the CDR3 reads CASSQGAARGYTF. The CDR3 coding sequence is TGTGCCAGCTCCCAGGGAGCGGCGAGAGGCTACACCTTC.

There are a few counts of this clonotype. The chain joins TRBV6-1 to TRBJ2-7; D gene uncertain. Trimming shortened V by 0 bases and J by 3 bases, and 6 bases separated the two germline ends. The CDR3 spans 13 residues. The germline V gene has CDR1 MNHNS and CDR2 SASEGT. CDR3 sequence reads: CASSEAVGYEQYF. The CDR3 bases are TGTGCCAGCAGTGAAGCTGTCGGCTACGAGCAGTACTTC.

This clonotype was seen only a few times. In DNA form, the CDR3 reads TGTGCCTGGGGGGACAGGGGGAATTCACCCCTCCACTTT. The encoded protein is CAWGDRGNSPLHF. The chain employs TRBV30 and TRBJ1-6; 11 bases agree with TRBD1. Per germline, CDR1 GTSNPN and CDR2 SVGIG (reference sequence). V was clipped by 5 bases and J by 7 bases; unmatched bases: 1. The CDR3 runs to 13 residues.

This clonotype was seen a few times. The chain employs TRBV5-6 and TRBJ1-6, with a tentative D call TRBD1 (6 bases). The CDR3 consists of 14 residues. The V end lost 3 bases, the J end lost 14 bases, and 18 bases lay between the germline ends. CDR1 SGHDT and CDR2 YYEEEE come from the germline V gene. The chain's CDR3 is CASSSLTGLFTLHF. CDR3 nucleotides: TGTGCCAGCAGCTCCCTGACAGGCCTTTTCACCCTCCACTTT.

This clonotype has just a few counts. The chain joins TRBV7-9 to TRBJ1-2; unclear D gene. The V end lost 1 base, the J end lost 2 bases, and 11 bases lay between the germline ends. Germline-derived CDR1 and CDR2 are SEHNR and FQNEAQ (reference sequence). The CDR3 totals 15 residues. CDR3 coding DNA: TGTGCCAGCAGCTTAGTGTCAGGACCCAACTATGGCTACACCTTC. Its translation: CASSLVSGPNYGYTF.

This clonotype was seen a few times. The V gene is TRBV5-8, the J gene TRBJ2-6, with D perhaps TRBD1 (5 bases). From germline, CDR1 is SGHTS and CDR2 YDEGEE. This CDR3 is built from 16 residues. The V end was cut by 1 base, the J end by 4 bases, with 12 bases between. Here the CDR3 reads CASSLLAGSGANVLTF. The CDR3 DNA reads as TGTGCCAGCAGCTTGTTGGCAGGGTCCGGGGCCAACGTCCTGACTTTC.

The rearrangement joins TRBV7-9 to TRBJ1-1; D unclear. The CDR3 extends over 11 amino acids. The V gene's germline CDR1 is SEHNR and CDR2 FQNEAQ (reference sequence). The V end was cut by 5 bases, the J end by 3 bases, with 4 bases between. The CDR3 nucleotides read TGTGCCAGCAGCCCCGACACTGAAGCTTTCTTT. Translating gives CASSPDTEAFF.

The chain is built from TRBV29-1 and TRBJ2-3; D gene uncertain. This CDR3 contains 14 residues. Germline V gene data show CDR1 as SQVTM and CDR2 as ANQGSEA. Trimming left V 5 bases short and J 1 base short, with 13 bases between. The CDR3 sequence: CSVRESKRTDTQYF. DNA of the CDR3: TGCAGCGTTAGAGAGTCAAAGCGCACAGATACGCAGTATTTT.

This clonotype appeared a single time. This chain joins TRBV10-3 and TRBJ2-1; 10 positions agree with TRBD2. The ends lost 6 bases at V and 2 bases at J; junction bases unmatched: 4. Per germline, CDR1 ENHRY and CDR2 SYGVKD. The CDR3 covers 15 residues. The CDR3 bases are TGTGCCATCAGCGCTACTAGCGGGGCCTACAATGAGCAGTTCTTC. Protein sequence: CAISATSGAYNEQFF.

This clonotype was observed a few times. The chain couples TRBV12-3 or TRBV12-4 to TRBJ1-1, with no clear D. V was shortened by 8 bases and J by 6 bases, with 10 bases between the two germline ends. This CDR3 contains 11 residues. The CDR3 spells CASGKTSEAFF. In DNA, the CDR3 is TGTGCCAGCGGGAAGACGTCTGAAGCTTTCTTT.

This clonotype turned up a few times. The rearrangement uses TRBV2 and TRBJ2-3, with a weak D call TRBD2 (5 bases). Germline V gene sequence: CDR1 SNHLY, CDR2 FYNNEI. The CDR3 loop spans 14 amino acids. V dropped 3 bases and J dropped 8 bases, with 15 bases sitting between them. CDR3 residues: CASSDSRTAGTQYF. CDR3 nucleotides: TGTGCCAGCAGTGACTCCCGGACCGCGGGTACGCAGTATTTT.

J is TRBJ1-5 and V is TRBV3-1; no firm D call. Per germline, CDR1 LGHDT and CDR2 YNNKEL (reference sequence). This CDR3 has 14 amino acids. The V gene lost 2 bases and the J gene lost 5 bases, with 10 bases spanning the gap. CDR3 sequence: CASSQRGNHQPQHF. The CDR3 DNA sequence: TGTGCCAGCAGCCAACGAGGGAACCATCAGCCCCAGCATTTT.

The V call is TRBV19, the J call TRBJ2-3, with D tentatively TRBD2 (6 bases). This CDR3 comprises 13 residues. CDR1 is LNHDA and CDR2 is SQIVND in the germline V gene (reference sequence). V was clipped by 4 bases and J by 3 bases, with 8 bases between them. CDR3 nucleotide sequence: TGTGCCAGTAGTAGCGGGATTACAGATACGCAGTATTTT. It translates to CASSSGITDTQYF.

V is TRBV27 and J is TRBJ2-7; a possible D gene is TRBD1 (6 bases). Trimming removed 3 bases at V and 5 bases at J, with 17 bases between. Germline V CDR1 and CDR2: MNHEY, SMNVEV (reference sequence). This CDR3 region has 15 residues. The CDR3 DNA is TGTGCCAGCAGTTTTGGGACGACCGGGACAAACGAGCAGTACTTC. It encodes CASSFGTTGTNEQYF.